This T cell receptor (beta chain) was identified in a study of blood T cells in healthy people across ages. Germline CDR1 SEHNR, CDR2 FQNEAQ (reference sequence). Between the trimmed V and J ends, which lost 0 bases and 0 bases, there was a span of 6 bases. CDR3 size: 16 residues. Each donor gave roughly 9.1 milliliters of peripheral blood. General observations from the study: The recorded TCR beta diversity per million T cells decreased in a roughly linear manner with age.

For the second PCR, which ran for about 6 to 12 cycles, a sample-barcoded 5' primer and a J-beta primer mix were used. A template-switch adaptor that had 12 random nucleotides put a tag on each cDNA molecule. One entry per CDR3 protein results from TCRdb running MiXCR on the 5' RACE reads. The sample gives about 1 million distinct CDR3 sequences, around 45% of which show up once; about 20% is in the top ten. About this clonotype itself: Antigen specificity is unknown.

The V and J genes are TRBV7-9 and TRBJ2-6; D is perhaps TRBD1 (5 bases). Sequenced material: blood. The clonotype was recovered from a woman aged 55-75 years in good health. Here the CDR3 DNA reads TGTGCCAGCAGCTTAGCAGGGGACTCTGGGGCCAACGTCCTGACTTTC. Amino acid sequence: CASSLAGDSGANVLTF.